These T cell receptor beta chains were read from a single sample in a study of T cell repertoires in cytomegalovirus infection. These receptors are not linked to any known antigen. One entry per CDR3 protein, called by TCRdb with MiXCR from the reads. The data show 600,000 to 700,000 distinct CDR3 sequences, roughly 30% seen once. This sample comprised cultured PBMCs, obtained from culture after CMV antigen stimulation. Receptors were obtained from a human donor in good health (CMV status not recorded). Some clones in this sample may be carry-over from other donors' samples. The conserved cysteine and the conserved F or W are not part of the CDR3 here. The order of the fields is V gene, J gene, CDR3 protein.

>TRBV2|TRBJ2-5
ASSGGQLWQETQY
>TRBV7-6|TRBJ2-1
ASSFALTRKF
>TRBV7-2|TRBJ2-7
ASSSSGTGVYEQY
>TRBV7-2|TRBJ1-1
ASSVSGDSEAF
>TRBV29-1|TRBJ2-1
SVEGGQGYNEQF
>TRBV11-2|TRBJ2-3
ASSIAGVGTDTQY
>TRBV7-9|TRBJ2-1
ASSFTGDNEQF
>TRBV18|TRBJ2-2
ASLIRQGSNTGELF
>TRBV3-1|TRBJ1-1
ASSQVPGPMNTEAF
>TRBV3-1|TRBJ2-3
ASSLRRGRTDTQY
>TRBV7-2|TRBJ2-5
ASSLGATGGQETQY
>TRBV20-1|TRBJ1-5
SASGQGAPSNQPQH
>TRBV4-2|TRBJ2-3
ASSPKAGEDTQY
>TRBV6-4|TRBJ1-1
ASTYQGMEAF
>TRBV6-6|TRBJ2-1
ASRAGVGEQF
>TRBV29-1|TRBJ1-5
SARTGGSPQH
>TRBV6-6|TRBJ2-3
ASSSAGLGSTDTQY
>TRBV5-6|TRBJ1-4
ASSDGPHGIGSEKLF